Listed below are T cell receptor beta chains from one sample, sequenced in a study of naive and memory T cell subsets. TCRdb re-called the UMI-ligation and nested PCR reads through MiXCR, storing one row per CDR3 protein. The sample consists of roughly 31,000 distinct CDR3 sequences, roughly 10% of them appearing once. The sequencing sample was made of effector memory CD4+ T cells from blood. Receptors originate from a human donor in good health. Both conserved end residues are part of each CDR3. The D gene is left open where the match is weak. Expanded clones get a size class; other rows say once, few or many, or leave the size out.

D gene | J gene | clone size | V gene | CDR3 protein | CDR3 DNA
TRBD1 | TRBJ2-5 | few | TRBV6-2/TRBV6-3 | CASSSGQPGETQYF | TGTGCCAGCAGTTCGGGACAGCCCGGGGAGACCCAGTACTTC
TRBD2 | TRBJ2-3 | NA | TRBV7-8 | CASSPSGGTDTQYF | TGTGCCAGCAGCCCAAGCGGGGGCACAGATACGCAGTATTTT
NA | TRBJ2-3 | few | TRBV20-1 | CSARDDTDTQYF | TGCAGTGCTAGGGACGACACAGATACGCAGTATTTT
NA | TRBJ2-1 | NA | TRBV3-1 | CASSHSRLTVSEQFF | TGTGCCAGCAGCCACTCGCGTCTTACGGTGAGTGAGCAGTTCTTC
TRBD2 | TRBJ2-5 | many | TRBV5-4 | CASSLAGRAKETQYF | TGTGCCAGCAGCTTGGCCGGGAGGGCGAAAGAGACCCAGTACTTC
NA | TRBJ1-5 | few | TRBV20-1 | CSASFVSGNQPQHF | TGCAGTGCTAGTTTCGTTTCCGGCAATCAGCCCCAGCATTTT
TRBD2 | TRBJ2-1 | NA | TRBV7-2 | CASSLAPSGRNEQFF | TGTGCCAGCAGCTTAGCCCCCAGCGGGAGGAATGAGCAGTTCTTC
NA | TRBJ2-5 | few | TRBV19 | CASSMYETQYF | TGTGCCAGTAGTATGTACGAGACCCAGTACTTC
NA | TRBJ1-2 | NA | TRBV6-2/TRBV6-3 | CASSRPGGTNYGYTF | TGTGCCAGCAGCCGCCCGGGTGGAACTAACTATGGCTACACCTTC
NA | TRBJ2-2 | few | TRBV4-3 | CASSQAYKTGELFF | TGCGCCAGCAGCCAAGCCTACAAGACCGGGGAGCTGTTTTTT
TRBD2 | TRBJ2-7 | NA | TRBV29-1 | CSAEREESVEQYF | TGCAGCGCAGAGCGGGAGGAGTCGGTGGAGCAGTACTTC
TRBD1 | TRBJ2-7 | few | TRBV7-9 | CASSLGQGANEQYF | TGTGCCAGCAGCTTGGGACAGGGGGCAAACGAGCAGTACTTC
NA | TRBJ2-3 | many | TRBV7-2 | CASSRASSTDTQYF | TGTGCCAGCTCTCGGGCGTCCTCGACAGATACGCAGTATTTT
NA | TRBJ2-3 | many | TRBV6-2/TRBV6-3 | CASSYSVGGKVRTQYF | TGTGCCAGCAGTTACTCAGTTGGCGGGAAAGTGAGGACGCAGTATTTT
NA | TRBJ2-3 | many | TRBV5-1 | CASSLQSPSTDTQYF | TGCGCCAGCAGCTTGCAGTCACCATCCACAGATACGCAGTATTTT
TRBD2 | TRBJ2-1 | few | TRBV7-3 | CASSAGTSGVNEQFF | TGTGCCAGCAGCGCTGGGACTAGCGGTGTCAATGAGCAGTTCTTC
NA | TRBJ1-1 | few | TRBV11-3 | CASSRGLTITEAFF | TGTGCCAGCAGCCGAGGGCTTACCATAACTGAAGCTTTCTTT
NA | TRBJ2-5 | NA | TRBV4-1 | CASSRLVSETQYF | TGCGCCAGCAGCCGACTAGTTTCGGAGACCCAGTACTTC
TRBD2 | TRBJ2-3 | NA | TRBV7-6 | CASSQYGIAGRSTDTQYF | TGTGCCAGCAGCCAATACGGTATAGCGGGAAGAAGCACAGATACGCAGTATTTT
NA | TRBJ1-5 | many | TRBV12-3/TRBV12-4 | CASRRGAGPQHF | TGTGCCTCCCGGAGGGGTGCGGGGCCCCAGCATTTT
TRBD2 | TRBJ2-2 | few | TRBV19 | CASVGTSTGELFF | TGTGCCAGTGTGGGGACTAGCACCGGGGAGCTGTTTTTT
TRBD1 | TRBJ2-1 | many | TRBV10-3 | CAIGDRVYNEQFF | TGTGCCATCGGGGACAGGGTGTACAATGAGCAGTTCTTC
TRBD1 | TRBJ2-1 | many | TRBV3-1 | CASSQRGQGRSEQFF | TGTGCCAGCAGCCAAAGGGGACAGGGGCGCAGTGAGCAGTTCTTC
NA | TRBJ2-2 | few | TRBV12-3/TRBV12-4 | CASSFRSGELFF | TGTGCCAGCAGTTTTAGGTCCGGGGAGCTGTTTTTT
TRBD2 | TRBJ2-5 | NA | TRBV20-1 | CSARDLGGGTQYF | TGCAGTGCTAGAGATCTGGGGGGGGGGACCCAGTACTTC
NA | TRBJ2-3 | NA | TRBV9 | CASSVDSSTDTQYF | TGTGCCAGCAGCGTAGACAGTAGCACAGATACGCAGTATTTT
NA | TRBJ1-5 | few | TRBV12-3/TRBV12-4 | CASSFLAGQPQHF | TGTGCCAGCAGTTTTTTGGCGGGGCAGCCCCAGCATTTT
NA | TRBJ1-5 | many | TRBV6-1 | CASSQTPYSNQPQHF | TGTGCCAGCAGCCAGACACCGTATAGCAATCAGCCCCAGCATTTT
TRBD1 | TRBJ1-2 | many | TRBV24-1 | CATSDRDRIFGYTF | TGTGCCACCAGCGACCGGGACAGGATTTTTGGCTACACCTTC
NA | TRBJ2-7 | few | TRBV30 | CAWSDGRGAYEQYF | TGTGCCTGGAGTGATGGCAGAGGCGCCTACGAGCAGTACTTC
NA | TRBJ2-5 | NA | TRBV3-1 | CASRDSREETQYF | TGTGCCAGCAGGGACAGCCGGGAAGAGACCCAGTACTTC
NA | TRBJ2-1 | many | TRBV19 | CASSISQVIGNEQFF | TGTGCCAGTAGTATCTCACAGGTAATAGGGAATGAGCAGTTCTTC
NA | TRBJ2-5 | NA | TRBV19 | CASSIRETQYF | TGTGCCAGTAGTATCCGGGAGACCCAGTACTTC
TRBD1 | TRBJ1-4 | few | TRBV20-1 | CSARERGLANEKLFF | TGCAGTGCTAGAGAAAGGGGGCTGGCTAATGAAAAACTGTTTTTT
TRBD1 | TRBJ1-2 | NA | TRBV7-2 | CASSPQGAHGYTF | TGTGCCAGCAGCCCGCAGGGGGCTCATGGCTACACCTTC
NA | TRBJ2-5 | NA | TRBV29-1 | CSVNFGTQYF | TGCAGCGTGAATTTCGGGACCCAGTACTTC
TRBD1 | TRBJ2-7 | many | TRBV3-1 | CASRPGQGYEQYF | TGTGCCAGCAGACCGGGACAGGGCTACGAGCAGTACTTC
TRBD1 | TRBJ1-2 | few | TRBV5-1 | CASSWTGEYGYTF | TGCGCCAGCAGCTGGACAGGGGAATATGGCTACACCTTC
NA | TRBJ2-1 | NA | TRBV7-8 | CASCTLEAHEQFF | TGTGCCAGCTGCACATTAGAGGCCCATGAGCAGTTCTTC
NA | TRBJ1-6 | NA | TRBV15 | CATSRVNNSPLHF | TGTGCCACCAGCAGAGTGAATAATTCACCCCTCCACTTT
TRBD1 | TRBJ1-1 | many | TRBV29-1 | CSVDLTGVNTEAFF | TGCAGCGTTGACCTGACAGGGGTGAACACTGAAGCTTTCTTT
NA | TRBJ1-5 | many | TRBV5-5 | CASSPRSGRGNQPQHF | TGTGCCAGCAGCCCAAGGTCAGGGAGGGGCAATCAGCCCCAGCATTTT
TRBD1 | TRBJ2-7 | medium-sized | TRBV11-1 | CASSLRPGGTPESYEQYF | TGTGCCAGCAGCTTACGTCCAGGGGGAACCCCTGAGTCCTACGAGCAGTACTTC
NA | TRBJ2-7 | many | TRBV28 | CASSSHREGSYEQYF | TGTGCCAGCAGTTCGCACAGGGAAGGCTCCTACGAGCAGTACTTC
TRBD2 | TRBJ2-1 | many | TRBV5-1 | CASSLSFGTSGNEQFF | TGCGCCAGCAGCCTATCTTTCGGGACTAGCGGCAATGAGCAGTTCTTC
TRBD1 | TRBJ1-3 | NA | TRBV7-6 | CASSDRGLGNTIYF | TGTGCCAGCAGCGACAGGGGGCTTGGAAACACCATATATTTT
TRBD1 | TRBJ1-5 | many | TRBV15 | CATSRDGYRDRINQPQHF | TGTGCCACCAGCAGGGACGGATACCGGGACAGGATCAATCAGCCCCAGCATTTT
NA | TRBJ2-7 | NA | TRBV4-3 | CASSQDQGSDEQYF | TGCGCCAGCAGCCAAGACCAGGGGAGTGACGAGCAGTACTTC
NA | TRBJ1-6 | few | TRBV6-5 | CASSSHQGSYNSPLHF | TGTGCCAGCAGTTCCCACCAGGGGTCCTATAATTCACCCCTCCACTTT
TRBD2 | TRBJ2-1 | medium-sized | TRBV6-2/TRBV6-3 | CASRPGLAGVNEQFF | TGTGCCAGCAGACCGGGACTAGCGGGAGTAAATGAGCAGTTCTTC
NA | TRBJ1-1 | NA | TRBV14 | CASSQGGIGSMNTEAFF | TGTGCCAGCAGCCAAGGGGGGATCGGCAGCATGAACACTGAAGCTTTCTTT
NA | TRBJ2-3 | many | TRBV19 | CASSMGASDTQYF | TGTGCCAGTAGTATGGGTGCCTCAGATACGCAGTATTTT
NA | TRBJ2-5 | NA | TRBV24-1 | CATSDLLRGRGTREETQYF | TGTGCCACCAGTGATTTGTTGAGGGGGAGAGGGACAAGGGAAGAGACCCAGTACTTC
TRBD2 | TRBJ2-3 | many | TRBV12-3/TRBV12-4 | CASSRLAGGLDTQYF | TGTGCCAGCAGCCGTTTAGCGGGGGGGTTGGATACGCAGTATTTT
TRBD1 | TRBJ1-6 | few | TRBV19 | CASSTLDRAGQSPLHF | TGTGCCAGTAGTACCCTCGACAGGGCGGGCCAATCACCCCTCCACTTT
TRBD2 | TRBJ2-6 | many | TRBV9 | CASSSWGGSGANVLTF | TGTGCCAGCAGCTCTTGGGGGGGGTCTGGGGCCAACGTCCTGACTTTC
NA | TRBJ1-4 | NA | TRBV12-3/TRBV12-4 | CASSLNSGFDEKLFF | TGTGCCAGCAGCCTTAATTCGGGGTTTGATGAAAAACTGTTTTTT
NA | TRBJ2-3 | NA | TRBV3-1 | CASSQEGPTHSTDTQYF | TGTGCCAGCAGCCAAGAGGGGCCCACGCATAGCACAGATACGCAGTATTTT
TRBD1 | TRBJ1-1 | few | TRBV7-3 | CASSLTGQGNTEAFF | TGTGCCAGCAGCTTAACGGGACAGGGGAACACTGAAGCTTTCTTT
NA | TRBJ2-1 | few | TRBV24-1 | CATQGPTTYNEQFF | TGTGCCACCCAAGGGCCGACTACCTACAATGAGCAGTTCTTC